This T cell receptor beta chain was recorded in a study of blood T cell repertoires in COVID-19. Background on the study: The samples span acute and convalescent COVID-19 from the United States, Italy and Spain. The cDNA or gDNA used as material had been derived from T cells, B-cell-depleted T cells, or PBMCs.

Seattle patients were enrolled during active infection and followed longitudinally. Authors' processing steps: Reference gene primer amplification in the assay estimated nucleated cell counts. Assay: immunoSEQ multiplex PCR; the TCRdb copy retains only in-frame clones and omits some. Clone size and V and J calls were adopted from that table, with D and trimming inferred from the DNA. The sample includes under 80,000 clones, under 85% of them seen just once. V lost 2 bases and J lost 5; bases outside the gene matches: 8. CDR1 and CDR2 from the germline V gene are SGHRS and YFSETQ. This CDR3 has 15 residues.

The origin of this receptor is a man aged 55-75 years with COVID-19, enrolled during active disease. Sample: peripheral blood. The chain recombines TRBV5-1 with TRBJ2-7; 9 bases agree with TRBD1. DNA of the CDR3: TGCGCCAGCAGCTTCACCGGGACAGGGTTGCACGAGCAGTACTTC. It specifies CASSFTGTGLHEQYF.